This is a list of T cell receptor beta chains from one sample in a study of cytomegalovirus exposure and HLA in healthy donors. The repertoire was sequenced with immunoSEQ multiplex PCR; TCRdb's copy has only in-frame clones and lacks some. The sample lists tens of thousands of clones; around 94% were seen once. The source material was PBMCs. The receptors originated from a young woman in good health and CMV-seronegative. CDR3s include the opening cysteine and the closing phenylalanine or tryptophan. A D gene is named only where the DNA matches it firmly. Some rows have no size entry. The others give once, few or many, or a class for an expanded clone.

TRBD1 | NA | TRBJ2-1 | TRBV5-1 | CASSLGDSPNEQFF | TGCGCCAGCAGCCTGGGGGACAGCCCCAATGAGCAGTTCTTC
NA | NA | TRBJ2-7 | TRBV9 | CASSVVSGSDEQYF | TGTGCCAGCAGCGTAGTATCAGGGTCCGACGAGCAGTACTTC
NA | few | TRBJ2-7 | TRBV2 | CASSVEGFHEQYF | TGTGCCAGCAGTGTGGAGGGGTTCCACGAGCAGTACTTC
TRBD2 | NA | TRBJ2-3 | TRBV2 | CASSVGLAKTDTQYF | TGTGCCAGCAGCGTGGGACTAGCGAAGACAGATACGCAGTATTTT
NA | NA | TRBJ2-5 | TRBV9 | CASSPGGLRETQYF | TGTGCCAGCAGCCCAGGGGGGTTGCGGGAGACCCAGTACTTC
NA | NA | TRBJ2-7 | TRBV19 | CASSRRAASYEQYF | TGTGCCAGTAGTAGGAGGGCCGCTTCCTACGAGCAGTACTTC
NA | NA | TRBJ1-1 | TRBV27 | CASSLTANTEAFF | TGTGCCAGCAGTTTAACAGCCAACACTGAAGCTTTCTTT
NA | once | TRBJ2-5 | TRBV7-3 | CASSRLAEETQYF | TGTGCCAGCTCCCGGCTAGCAGAAGAGACCCAGTACTTC
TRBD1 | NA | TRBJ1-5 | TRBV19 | CASSSRTGTNQPQHF | TGTGCCAGTAGTTCCAGGACAGGGACAAATCAGCCCCAGCATTTT
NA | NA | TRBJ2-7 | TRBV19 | CARSPGVRRVYEQYF | TGTGCCAGGTCCCCAGGGGTGCGGCGCGTCTACGAGCAGTACTTC
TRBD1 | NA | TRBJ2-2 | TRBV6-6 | CASSLGTGGGGELFF | TGTGCCAGCAGCCTCGGGACAGGGGGCGGCGGGGAGCTGTTTTTT
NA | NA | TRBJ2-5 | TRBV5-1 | CASEDFQETQYF | TGCGCCAGCGAGGATTTCCAAGAGACCCAGTACTTC
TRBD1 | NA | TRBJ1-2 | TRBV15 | CATSWRTGGYGYTF | TGTGCCACCAGCTGGAGGACAGGGGGCTATGGCTACACCTTC
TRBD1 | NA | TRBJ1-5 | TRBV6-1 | CASRGTEAITPQHF | TGTGCCAGCAGAGGGACAGAAGCAATCACGCCCCAGCATTTT
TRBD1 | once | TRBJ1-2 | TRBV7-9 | CASSTLQGAGNYGYTF | TGTGCCAGCAGCACCTTACAGGGGGCGGGGAACTATGGCTACACCTTC
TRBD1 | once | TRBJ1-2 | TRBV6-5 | CAARGGEGYTF | TGTGCCGCCAGAGGGGGCGAGGGCTACACCTTC
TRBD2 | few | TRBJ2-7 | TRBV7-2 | CASSLNPLAGVNYEQYF | TGTGCCAGCAGCTTAAATCCTCTAGCGGGGGTGAACTACGAGCAGTACTTC
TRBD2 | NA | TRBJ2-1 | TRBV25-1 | CASSERGGSDNEQFF | TGTGCCAGCAGTGAACGGGGGGGCTCGGACAATGAGCAGTTCTTC
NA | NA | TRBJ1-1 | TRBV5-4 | CASSRGGNTEAFF | TGTGCCAGCAGCCGCGGGGGTAACACTGAAGCTTTCTTT
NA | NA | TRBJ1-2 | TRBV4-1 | CASSQVRAARDGYTF | TGCGCCAGCAGCCAAGTTAGGGCAGCGAGGGATGGCTACACCTTC
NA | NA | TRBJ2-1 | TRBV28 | CASRGILVYNEQFF | TGTGCCAGCCGGGGGATTCTGGTATACAATGAGCAGTTCTTC
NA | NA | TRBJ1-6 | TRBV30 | CAWTGVYLPLHF | TGTGCCTGGACAGGGGTTTACTTACCCCTCCACTTT
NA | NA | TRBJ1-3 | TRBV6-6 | CASRDSGGNTIYF | TGTGCCAGCAGGGACTCTGGAGGAAACACCATATATTTT
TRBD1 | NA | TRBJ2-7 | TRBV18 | CASSPTDRGNYEQYF | TGTGCCAGCTCACCGACGGACAGGGGGAACTACGAGCAGTACTTC
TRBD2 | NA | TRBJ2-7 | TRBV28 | CASSSPRPAGVDEQYF | TGTGCCAGCAGTTCCCCTCGGCCAGCGGGGGTTGACGAGCAGTACTTC
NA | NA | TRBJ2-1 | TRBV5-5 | CASSQTIIAYNEQFF | TGTGCCAGCAGCCAGACAATAATCGCCTACAATGAGCAGTTCTTC
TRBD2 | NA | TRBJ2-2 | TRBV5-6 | CASSPTSGDTGELFF | TGTGCCAGCAGCCCCACTAGCGGGGACACCGGGGAGCTGTTTTTT
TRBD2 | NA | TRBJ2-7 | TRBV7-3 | CASSYTSGPSYEQYF | TGTGCCAGCAGCTACACTAGCGGGCCCTCCTACGAGCAGTACTTC
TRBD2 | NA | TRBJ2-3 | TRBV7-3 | CASSLTSGGGFTDTQYF | TGTGCCAGCAGCCTGACTAGCGGGGGAGGTTTCACAGATACGCAGTATTTT
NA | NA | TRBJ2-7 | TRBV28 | CASRRQNNYEQYF | TGTGCCAGCAGGAGGCAGAACAACTACGAGCAGTACTTC
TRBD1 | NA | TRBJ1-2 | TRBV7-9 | CASSYVGPRQGRSDGYTF | TGTGCCAGCAGCTACGTAGGGCCACGACAGGGTAGGTCGGATGGCTACACCTTC
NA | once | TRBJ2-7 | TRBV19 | CASRGYMTYEQYF | TGTGCCAGCAGGGGCTACATGACCTACGAGCAGTACTTC
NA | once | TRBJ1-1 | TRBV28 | CASSLGRYRERYTEAFF | TGTGCCAGCAGTTTGGGTCGATACAGGGAGCGGTACACTGAAGCTTTCTTT
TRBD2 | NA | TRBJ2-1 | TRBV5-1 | CASSFGLAGGQYNEQFF | TGCGCCAGCAGCTTCGGACTAGCGGGGGGGCAATACAATGAGCAGTTCTTC
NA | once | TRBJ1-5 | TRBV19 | CASSIDLDSNQPQHF | TGTGCCAGTAGTATAGATCTAGATAGCAATCAGCCCCAGCATTTT
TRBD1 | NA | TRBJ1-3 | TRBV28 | CASSPRGRPSGNTIYF | TGTGCCAGCAGCCCCAGGGGGCGGCCCTCTGGAAACACCATATATTTT
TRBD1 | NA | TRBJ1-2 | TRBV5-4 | CASSSGQGYFGYTF | TGTGCCAGCAGCTCCGGACAGGGGTACTTTGGCTACACCTTC
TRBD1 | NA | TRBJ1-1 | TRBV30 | CAWAGQMNTEAFF | TGTGCCTGGGCGGGACAGATGAACACTGAAGCTTTCTTT
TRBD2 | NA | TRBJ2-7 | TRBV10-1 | CASSRGERLASEQYF | TGCGCCAGCAGCCGCGGTGAGCGACTAGCAAGCGAGCAGTACTTC
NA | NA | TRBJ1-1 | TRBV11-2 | CASSYGRVRAFF | TGTGCCAGCAGCTATGGCAGGGTCCGCGCTTTCTTT
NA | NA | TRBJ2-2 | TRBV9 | CASSVSGQTITGELFF | TGTGCCAGCAGCGTATCAGGTCAGACGATCACCGGGGAGCTGTTTTTT
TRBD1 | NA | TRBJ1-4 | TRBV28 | CASSLSGRGQDF | TGTGCCAGCAGTCTAAGTGGGCGGGGACAGGATTTT
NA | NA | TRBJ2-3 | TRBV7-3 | CASSLRRSDTQYF | TGTGCCAGCAGCTTAAGGCGGTCAGATACGCAGTATTTT
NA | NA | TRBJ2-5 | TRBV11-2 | CASRVTGAGYETQYF | TGTGCCAGCAGGGTGACGGGCGCGGGATACGAGACCCAGTACTTC
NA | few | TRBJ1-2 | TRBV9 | CASSVERGTSYGYTF | TGTGCCAGCAGCGTAGAAAGGGGGACCTCCTATGGCTACACCTTC
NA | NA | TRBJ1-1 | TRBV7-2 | CASSLSLGTLRNTEAFF | TGTGCCAGCAGCTTAAGTTTAGGTACACTAAGAAACACTGAAGCTTTCTTT
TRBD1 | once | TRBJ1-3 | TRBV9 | CASTRTGDSGNTIYF | TGTGCCAGCACTCGGACAGGGGATTCTGGAAACACCATATATTTT
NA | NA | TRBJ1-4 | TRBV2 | CASSEVAMEKLFF | TGTGCCAGCAGTGAGGTAGCCATGGAAAAACTGTTTTTT
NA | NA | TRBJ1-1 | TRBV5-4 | CASSFRTSRAFF | TGTGCCAGCAGCTTTCGGACTAGCAGAGCTTTCTTT
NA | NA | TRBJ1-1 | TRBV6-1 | CASIRVRNTEAFF | TGTGCCAGCATTCGCGTCCGGAACACTGAAGCTTTCTTT
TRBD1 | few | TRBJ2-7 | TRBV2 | CASSNGQVDAYEQYF | TGTGCCAGCAGTAACGGACAGGTCGATGCCTACGAGCAGTACTTC
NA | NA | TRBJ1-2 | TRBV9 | CASSVGGNQGSYGYTF | TGTGCCAGCAGCGTAGGGGGTAATCAGGGAAGCTATGGCTACACCTTC
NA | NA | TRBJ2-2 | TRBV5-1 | CASSLSFSGPTNTGELFF | TGCGCCAGCAGCTTGTCTTTCTCGGGTCCGACGAACACCGGGGAGCTGTTTTTT
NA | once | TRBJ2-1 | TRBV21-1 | CASSTLAGGGDDNEQFF | TGTGCCAGCAGCACCCTCGCAGGCGGGGGGGACGACAATGAGCAGTTCTTC
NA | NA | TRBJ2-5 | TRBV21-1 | CASSKKDRGLEETQYF | TGTGCCAGCAGCAAAAAGGACAGGGGGTTAGAAGAGACCCAGTACTTC
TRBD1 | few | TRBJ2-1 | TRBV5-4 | CASRRKGQGLDNEQFF | TGTGCCAGCAGAAGAAAGGGACAGGGACTGGACAATGAGCAGTTCTTC